This TCR beta chain was sequenced during a study of T cell repertoires in cytomegalovirus infection. The CDR3 extends over 18 amino acids. From germline, CDR1 is MGHRA and CDR2 YSYEKL. V shed 1 base, J shed 1 base, and the junction held 4 bases outside the gene matches. TCRdb used MiXCR to reprocess the reads, holding one entry per CDR3 protein. The sample lists 700,000 to 900,000 distinct CDR3 sequences; roughly 28% were seen once. In the case of this clonotype: Its antigen remains unknown.

This specimen consisted of cultured CD8+ T cells from PBMCs, obtained from culture after CMV antigen stimulation. The chain is built from TRBV4-1 and TRBJ2-3; 14 bases fit TRBD2. The receptor was isolated from a human donor in good health (CMV status not recorded). Some clones in this sample may be carry-over from other donors' samples. CDR3 sequence reads: CASSQGTSGGIGTDTQYF. The CDR3 DNA sequence: TGCGCCAGCAGCCAAGGGACTAGCGGGGGGATCGGCACAGATACGCAGTATTTT.